Listed here are 3 T cell receptor beta chains from one sample, sequenced in a study of blood T cells in healthy people across ages. With a J-beta primer mix and a sample-barcoded 5' primer, a second PCR ran about 6 to 11 cycles. TCRdb analysed the 5' RACE reads with MiXCR anew, one entry per CDR3 protein. The data hold over 300,000 distinct CDR3 sequences, with more than 45% observed a single time. Sequences were obtained from blood. These receptors were taken from a man in his 60s in good health.

This chain joins TRBV6-5 and TRBJ1-5; D is undetermined. Germline V gene sequence: CDR1 MNHEY, CDR2 SVGAGI. The V and J ends lost 6 bases and 2 bases respectively, with 11 bases between them. This CDR3 is 14 amino acids long. CDR3 bases: TGTGCCAGCAGCGTAGGCTCGGGCAATCAGCCCCAGCATTTT. As protein: CASSVGSGNQPQHF.

This clonotype occurred many times. The V call is TRBV20-1, the J call TRBJ1-5; D is possibly TRBD1 (5 bases). The CDR3 spans 16 residues. Germline CDR1 and CDR2: DFQATT and SNEGSKA (reference sequence). Trimming cost V 2 bases and J 1 base, with 15 bases left between them. The CDR3 DNA sequence: TGCAGTGCTAGATCCCGGGCAGGGCTAAGCAATCAGCCCCAGCATTTT. This encodes CSARSRAGLSNQPQHF.

The chain employs TRBV29-1 and TRBJ1-2, with TRBD1 matching over 11 bases. V shed 3 bases and J 4 bases; nucleotides not matched to a gene: 7. The CDR3 is 15 amino acids. Germline values: CDR1 SQVTM, CDR2 ANQGSEA. The CDR3 spells CSVEGGQGDSYGYTF. CDR3 DNA sequence: TGCAGCGTTGAGGGGGGACAGGGGGATAGCTATGGCTACACCTTC.